This T cell receptor (beta chain) was found in a study of T-cell memory formation after mild COVID-19. Study-wide results and caveats: CD4+ bias marked clones expanding day 15 to 37, unlike balanced contracting clones. Most CD4+ clones that shrank were in CM and EM, while CD8+ ones turned up in EMRA. Researchers found some responding clones in pre-infection memory, a sign that cross-reactive memory joined.

Comment on this clonotype: Its specificity is unknown.

Via MiXCR, TCRdb re-called the 5' RACE reads, giving one row per CDR3 protein. The sample consists of under 150,000 distinct CDR3 sequences, approximately 22% of them appearing once. This CDR3 contains 16 residues. V gave up 6 bases and J gave up 5 bases, with 21 bases separating them. The receptor's source is a man younger than 30 who had mild COVID-19 (a few samples of this study predate the infection). Cell type and time point are not known. The V call is TRBV23-1, the J call TRBJ2-3; TRBD2 is a possible D gene (6 bases). TRBV23-1 is classed as an ORF, of uncertain function. The sample comprised PBMCs or a T cell subset sorted from them (not recorded which). CDR3: CASRTSSGESLDTQYF. CDR3 in DNA: TGCGCCAGCAGAACTTCGTCGGGGGAAAGTCTAGATACGCAGTATTTT.